In its sample, the clone carrying this T cell receptor (beta chain) was seen many times. From the reads, TCRdb called clonotypes with MiXCR, one entry per CDR3 protein. The sample shows 200,000 to 300,000 distinct CDR3 sequences, about 12% of them seen only once. The CDR3 covers 14 residues. The V end lost 1 base, the J end lost 2 bases, and 6 bases lay between the germline ends. This sample was included in a study of T cell repertoires in cytomegalovirus infection. Study at large: Carrying CMV and the relevant HLA type showed in public TCR beta signatures.

V is TRBV12-3 or TRBV12-4 and J is TRBJ1-5; no reliable D call. The sequenced material came from PBMCs. This receptor was obtained from a human donor in good health (CMV status not recorded). Some clones in this sample may be carry-over from other donors' samples. This CDR3 reads CASSLGLGNQPQHF. The CDR3 DNA sequence: TGTGCCAGCAGTTTAGGACTGGGCAATCAGCCCCAGCATTTT.